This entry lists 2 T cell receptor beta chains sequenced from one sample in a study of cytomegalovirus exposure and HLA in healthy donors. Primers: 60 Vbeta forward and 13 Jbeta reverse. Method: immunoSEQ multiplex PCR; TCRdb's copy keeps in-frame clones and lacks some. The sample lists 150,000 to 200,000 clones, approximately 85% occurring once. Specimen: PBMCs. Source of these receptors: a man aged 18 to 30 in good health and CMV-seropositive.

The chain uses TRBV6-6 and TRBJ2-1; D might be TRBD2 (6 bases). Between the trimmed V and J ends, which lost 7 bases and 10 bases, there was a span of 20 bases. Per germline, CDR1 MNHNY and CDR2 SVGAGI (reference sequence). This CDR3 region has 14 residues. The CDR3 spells CASKTTGGRAEQFF. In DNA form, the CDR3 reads TGTGCCAGCAAAACCACCGGGGGACGGGCCGAGCAGTTCTTC.

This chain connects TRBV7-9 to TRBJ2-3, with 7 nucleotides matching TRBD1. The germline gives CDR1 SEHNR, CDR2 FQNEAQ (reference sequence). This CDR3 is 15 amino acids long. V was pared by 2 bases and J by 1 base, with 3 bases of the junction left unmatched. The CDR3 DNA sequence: TGTGCCAGCAGCTTAAGGGGGCCCGGCACAGATACGCAGTATTTT. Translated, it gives CASSLRGPGTDTQYF.